This T cell receptor beta chain originates from a study of blood T cell repertoires in COVID-19. TCRdb's copy holds only in-frame clones and misses some; the assay was immunoSEQ multiplex PCR. Of about 85,000 clones in the sample, 91% were seen once. V was pared by 2 bases and J by 7 bases, with 2 bases of the junction left unmatched. The CDR3 has 13 residues. Germline CDR1 SGDLS, CDR2 YYNGEE. V usage is TRBV9 and J usage is TRBJ2-1; 8 nucleotides agree with TRBD1. The sequence came from a human donor with active COVID-19. The donor label of this sample is uncertain. The sequencing sample was made of peripheral blood. The CDR3 bases are TGTGCCAGCAGCGTCACAGGGGGTAATGAGCAGTTCTTC. Translation: CASSVTGGNEQFF.